This TCR beta chain was sequenced for a study of vaccination and CD4 T cells after COVID-19. As for the study in general: The post-vaccine samples came a median around 71 days after dose two (range 14 to 241). Overlapping peptides of the spike proteins of SARS-CoV-2, HCoV-NL63, HCoV-OC43 and HCoV-229E were used for cell stimulation. General study results and limits: SARS-CoV-2-reactive clonotypes rose nonsignificantly, with the median going from around 20 to 38.

The V gene's germline CDR1 is MNHEY and CDR2 SVGAGI. V lost 3 bases and J lost 8; bases outside the gene matches: 7. The CDR3 loop spans 14 amino acids. Treatment described: 10-day PBMC culture with coronavirus spike peptide pools or control peptides (ViraFEST assay). Researchers used the Oncomine TCR Beta short-read assay to sequence DNA from cultured CD4+ T cells. Genomic DNA was drawn out of CD4+ T cells grown in culture. TCRdb ran MiXCR on the PCR reads and lists one entry per CDR3 protein. The table has about 26,000 distinct CDR3 sequences, approximately 50% seen once. To note about this clonotype: Its antigen is undetermined.

The specimen comprised CD4+ T cells from blood, cultured in vitro, sampled before SARS-CoV-2 vaccination. The V call is TRBV6-5, the J call TRBJ2-5; 9 nucleotides match TRBD1. The sequence was collected from a human donor who received a COVID-19 vaccine. The CDR3 DNA reads as TGTGCCAGCAGTTATGGGACAGGGAAATCCACCCAGTACTTC. Its translation: CASSYGTGKSTQYF.